The clone carrying this T cell receptor (beta chain) came up many times. The antigen is undetermined. V was cut by 7 bases and J by 3 bases, with 13 bases left in between. This CDR3 has 14 amino acids. Germline CDR1 reads MNHNY; CDR2 reads SVGAGI (reference sequence). The entry originates in a study of early T cells in non-severe SARS-CoV-2 infection. For the study at large: Unsorted whole blood bulk RNA was sequenced, with unpaired chains.

Study findings and constraints: Using VDJdb, the matching emphasized anti-spike CD8 responses while missing private and CD4 specificities.

Attached unique molecular identifiers marked individual cDNA molecules. TCRdb ran MiXCR on the 5' RACE reads and lists one entry per CDR3 protein. The table lists about 29,000 distinct CDR3 sequences, roughly 5.6% of them singletons. The chain has TRBV6-6 and TRBJ2-1; D may be TRBD1 or TRBD2 (5 bases each). The TCR was taken from an adult who was a healthcare worker with PCR-confirmed SARS-CoV-2 infection or an uninfected control (not recorded which). Sequencing was carried out using whole blood. The chain's CDR3 is CASNWDQLYNEQFF. DNA of the CDR3: TGTGCCAGCAATTGGGACCAACTCTACAATGAGCAGTTCTTC.